This section outlines one TCR beta chain sequence together with its context. Documented time point: newly diagnosed GD, antithyroid drugs for less than 3 months. Extracted RNA from PBMCs served as the source of the TCR library. All patients originated from an endocrinology department located in Xi'an, China. These data belong to a study of regulatory T cells in long-lasting Graves disease. With iRepertoire HTBI primers and Arm-PCR of CDR3 regions, TCR beta libraries were built. How the authors handled the data: Overall, samples carried 62 TRBV and 13 to 15 TRBJ segments. From the multiplex PCR reads, TCRdb called clonotypes with MiXCR, one entry per CDR3 protein. The V and J calls come from TCRdb's annotation, not from the publication. Altogether 530,000 or so distinct CDR3 sequences are present, roughly 13% being singletons, with the ten largest covering 10%. These data are also associated with another study on T cells in Graves' hyperthyroidism and ophthalmopathy.

The sample in question was peripheral blood mononuclear cells (PBMCs), obtained at new diagnosis, from a patient treated with antithyroid drugs. The receptor's source is a man aged 30-40 years with Graves disease.

DNA of the CDR3: TGTGCCAGCAGCCCGCGACTAGCACCCACGGGGTACAATGAGCAGTTCTTC. This encodes CASSPRLAPTGYNEQFF. This chain uses TRBV7-2 with TRBJ2-1, with TRBD2 matching 7 bases. The CDR3 is 17 amino acids. The junction had 14 bases not matched to a gene; V was cut back by 5 bases and J by 4 bases. From germline, CDR1 is SGHTA and CDR2 FQGNSA.